A single T cell receptor (beta chain) is shown here with its context. The target antigen is unknown. The sample comes from a study of PD-1 blockade in classical Hodgkin lymphoma. Each of the patients experienced relapse following autologous stem cell transplantation, and their brentuximab vedotin exposure differed. Points from the study as a whole: Any patient who commenced nivolumab under 1 year after ASCT was excluded. No one has yet defined what causes the repertoire differences, which may be disease activity or prior therapy.

TCRdb keeps only in-frame clones here, not all; method: immunoSEQ multiplex PCR. The sample lists tens of thousands of clones; about 91% were seen once. Germline CDR1 MNHNY, CDR2 SVGAGI (reference sequence). The CDR3 covers 14 residues. The V and J ends lost 5 bases and 7 bases, in that order; junction bases with no gene match: 9. V and J are TRBV6-6 and TRBJ2-7; 9 nucleotides align to TRBD1. The sample was peripheral blood mononuclear cells (PBMCs), taken at baseline. This clonotype was obtained from a human donor with classical Hodgkin lymphoma. The CDR3 DNA follows: TGTGCCAGCAGTCCCTCCGGGACAGGGAGGGAGCAGTACTTC. Its protein product is CASSPSGTGREQYF.